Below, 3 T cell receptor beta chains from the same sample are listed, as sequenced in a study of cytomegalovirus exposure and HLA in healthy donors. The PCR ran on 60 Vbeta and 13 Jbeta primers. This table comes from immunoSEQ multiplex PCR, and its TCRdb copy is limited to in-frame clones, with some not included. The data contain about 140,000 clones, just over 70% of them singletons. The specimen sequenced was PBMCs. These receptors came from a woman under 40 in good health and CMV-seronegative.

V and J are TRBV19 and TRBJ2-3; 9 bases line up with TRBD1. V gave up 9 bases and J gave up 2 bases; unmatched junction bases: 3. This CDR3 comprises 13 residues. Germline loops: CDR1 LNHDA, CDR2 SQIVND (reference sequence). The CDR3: CASGQGNTDTQYF. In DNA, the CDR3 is TGTGCCAGCGGACAGGGGAACACAGATACGCAGTATTTT. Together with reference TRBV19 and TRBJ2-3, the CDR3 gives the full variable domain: DGGITQSPKYLFRKEGQNVTLSCEQNLNHDAMYWYRQDPGQGLRLIYYSQIVNDFQKGDIAEGYSVSREKKESFPLTVTSAQKNPTAFYLCASGQGNTDTQYFGPGTRLTVL.

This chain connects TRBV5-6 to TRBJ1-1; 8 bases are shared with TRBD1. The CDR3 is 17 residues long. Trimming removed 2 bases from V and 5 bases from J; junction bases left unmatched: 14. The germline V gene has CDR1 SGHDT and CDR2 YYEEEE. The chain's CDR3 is CASSFSWQGAKGTEAFF. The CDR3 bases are TGTGCCAGCAGCTTCAGTTGGCAGGGGGCGAAGGGGACTGAAGCTTTCTTT. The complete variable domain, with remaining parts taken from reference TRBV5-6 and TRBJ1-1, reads DAGVTQSPTHLIKTRGQQVTLRCSPKSGHDTVSWYQQALGQGPQFIFQYYEEEERQRGNFPDRFSGHQFPNYSSELNVNALLLGDSALYLCASSFSWQGAKGTEAFFGQGTRLTVV.

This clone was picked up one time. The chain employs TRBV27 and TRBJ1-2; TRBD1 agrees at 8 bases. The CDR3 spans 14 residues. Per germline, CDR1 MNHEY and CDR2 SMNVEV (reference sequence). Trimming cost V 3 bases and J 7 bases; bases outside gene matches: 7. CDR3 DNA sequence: TGTGCCAGCAGTTTGGACAGGGCGGCTAGTGGCTACACCTTC. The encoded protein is CASSLDRAASGYTF.